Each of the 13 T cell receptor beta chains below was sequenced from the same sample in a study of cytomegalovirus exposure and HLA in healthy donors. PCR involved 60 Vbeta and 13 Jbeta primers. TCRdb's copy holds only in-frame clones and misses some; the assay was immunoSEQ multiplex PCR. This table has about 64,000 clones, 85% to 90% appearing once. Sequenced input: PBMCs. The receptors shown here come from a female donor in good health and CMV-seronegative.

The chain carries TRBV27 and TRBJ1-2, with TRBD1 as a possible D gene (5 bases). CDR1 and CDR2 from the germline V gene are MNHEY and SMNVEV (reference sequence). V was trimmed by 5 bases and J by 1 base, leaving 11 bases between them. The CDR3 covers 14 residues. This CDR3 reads CASSPWGVNYGYTF. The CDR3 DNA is TGTGCCAGCAGTCCGTGGGGGGTTAACTATGGCTACACCTTC.

CDR3 nucleotides: TGTGCCAGCAGCTTAGGCCGGCAGGACAGCTATGGCTACACCTTC. Its protein product is CASSLGRQDSYGYTF. The genes are TRBV13 and TRBJ1-2, with TRBD1 as a possible D gene (6 bases). V was cut by 0 bases and J by 4 bases, with 12 bases left in between. The germline CDR1 and CDR2 sequences are PRHDT and FYEKMQ (reference sequence). The CDR3 covers 15 residues.

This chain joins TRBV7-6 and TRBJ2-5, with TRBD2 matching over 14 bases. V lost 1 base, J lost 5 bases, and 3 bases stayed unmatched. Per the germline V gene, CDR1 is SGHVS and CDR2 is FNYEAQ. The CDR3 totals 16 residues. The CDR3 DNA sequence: TGTGCCAGCAGCTTAGGGGGGACTAGCGGGGGTGAGACCCAGTACTTC. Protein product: CASSLGGTSGGETQYF. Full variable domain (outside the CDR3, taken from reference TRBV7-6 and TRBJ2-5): GAGVSQSPRYKVTKRGQDVALRCDPISGHVSLYWYRQALGQGPEFLTYFNYEAQQDKSGLPNDRFSAERPEGSISTLTIQRTEQRDSAMYRCASSLGGTSGGETQYFGPGTRLLVL.

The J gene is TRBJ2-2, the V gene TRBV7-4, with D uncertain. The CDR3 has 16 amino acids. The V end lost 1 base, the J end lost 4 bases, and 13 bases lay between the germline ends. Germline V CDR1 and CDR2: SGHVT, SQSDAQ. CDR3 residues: CASSLEWIDCTGELFF. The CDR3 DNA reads TGTGCCAGCAGCTTAGAATGGATCGACTGCACCGGGGAGCTGTTTTTT.

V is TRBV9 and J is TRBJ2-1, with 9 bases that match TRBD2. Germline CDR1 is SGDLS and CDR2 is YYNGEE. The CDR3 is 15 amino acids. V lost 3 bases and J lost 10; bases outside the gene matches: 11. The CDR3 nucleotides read TGTGCCAGCAGCGCGGCGGGTAGCGGGAGAGGAGAGCAGTTCTTC. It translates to CASSAAGSGRGEQFF. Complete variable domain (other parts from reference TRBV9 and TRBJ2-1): DSGVTQTPKHLITATGQRVTLRCSPRSGDLSVYWYQQSLDQGLQFLIQYYNGEERAKGNILERFSAQQFPDLHSELNLSSLELGDSALYFCASSAAGSGRGEQFFGPGTRLTVL.

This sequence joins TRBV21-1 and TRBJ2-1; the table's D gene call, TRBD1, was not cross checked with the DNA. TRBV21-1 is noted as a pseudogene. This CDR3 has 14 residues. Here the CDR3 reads CASSKGDSPNEQFF. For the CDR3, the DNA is TGTGCCAGCAGCAAAGGGGACAGTCCTAATGAGCAGTTCTTC.

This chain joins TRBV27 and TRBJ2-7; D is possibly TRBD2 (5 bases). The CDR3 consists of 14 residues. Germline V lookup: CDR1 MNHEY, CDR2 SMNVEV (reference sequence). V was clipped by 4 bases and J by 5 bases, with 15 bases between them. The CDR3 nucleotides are TGTGCCAGCAGTTCGAGGAGGCTCCTCGACGAGCAGTACTTC. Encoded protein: CASSSRRLLDEQYF.

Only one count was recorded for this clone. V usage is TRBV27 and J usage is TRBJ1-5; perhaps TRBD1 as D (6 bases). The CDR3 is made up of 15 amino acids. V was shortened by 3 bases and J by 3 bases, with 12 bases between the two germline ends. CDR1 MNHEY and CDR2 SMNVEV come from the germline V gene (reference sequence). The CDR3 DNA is TGTGCCAGCAGTTTTGGGGGGGCCTACAATCAGCCCCAGCATTTT. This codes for CASSFGGAYNQPQHF.

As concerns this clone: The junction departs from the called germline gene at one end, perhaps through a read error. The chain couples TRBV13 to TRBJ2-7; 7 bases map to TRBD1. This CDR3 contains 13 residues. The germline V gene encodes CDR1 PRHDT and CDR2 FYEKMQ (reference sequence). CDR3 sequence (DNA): TGTGCCAGCAGCTTAGGCCAAAGGGGGCCGTCGTTCTTC. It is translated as CASSLGQRGPSFF.

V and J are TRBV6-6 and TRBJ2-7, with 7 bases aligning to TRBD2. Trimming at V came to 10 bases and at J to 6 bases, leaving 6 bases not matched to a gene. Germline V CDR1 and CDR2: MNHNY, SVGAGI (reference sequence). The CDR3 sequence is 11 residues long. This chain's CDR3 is CATLAGVEQYF. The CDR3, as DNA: TGTGCCACCCTGGCGGGGGTCGAGCAGTACTTC.

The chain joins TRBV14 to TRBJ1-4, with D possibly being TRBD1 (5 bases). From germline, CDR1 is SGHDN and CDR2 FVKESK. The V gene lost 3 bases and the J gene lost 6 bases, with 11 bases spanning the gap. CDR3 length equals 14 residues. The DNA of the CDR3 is TGTGCCAGCAGCCATGACCGGGGGTATGAAAAACTGTTTTTT. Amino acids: CASSHDRGYEKLFF.

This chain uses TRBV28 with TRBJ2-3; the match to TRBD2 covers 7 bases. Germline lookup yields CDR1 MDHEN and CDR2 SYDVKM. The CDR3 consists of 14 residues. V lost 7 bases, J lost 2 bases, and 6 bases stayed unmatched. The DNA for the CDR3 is TGTGCCAGCACCCAGGGAGGGGTCACAGATACGCAGTATTTT. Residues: CASTQGGVTDTQYF.

CDR3 residues: CASSFPGRGVSEQYF. The CDR3 nucleotides are TGTGCCAGCAGCTTTCCGGGCAGGGGGGTTAGCGAGCAGTACTTC. The V gene is TRBV5-4, the J gene TRBJ2-7; TRBD1 is a possible D gene (7 bases). With 2 bases removed from V and 6 bases from J, the gap between germline ends came to 18 bases. This CDR3 contains 15 residues. Per germline, CDR1 SGHNT and CDR2 YYREEE (reference sequence).